This TCR beta chain was captured by sequencing in a study of patients and donors after allogeneic stem cell transplantation. TCRdb re-called the RT-PCR reads through MiXCR, storing one row per CDR3 protein. The data hold about 960,000 distinct CDR3 sequences, with about a sixth observed a single time. Germline V CDR1 and CDR2: SSHAT, FNYEAQ (reference sequence). The CDR3 loop spans 17 amino acids. Turning to this clonotype: One end of the junction is discordant with germline, which a read error may explain.

The sequence was obtained from a human donor who was either an allogeneic HSCT recipient or a stem cell or donor lymphocyte infusion donor (not recorded which). It is not recorded whose cells these are; they may come from a transplant donor. The chain has TRBV7-7 and TRBJ2-5, with D uncertain. Specimen: blood, either unsorted or a sorted T cell fraction (not recorded which). The CDR3 bases are TGTGCTAGCAGCTTAAGGCCGGTAGACTCCAGACGGGAGACCCAGTACTTC. Residues: CASSLRPVDSRRETQYF.